These 21 T cell receptor beta chains were sequenced from one sample in a study of regulatory T cells in long-lasting Graves disease. Building the TCR beta libraries relied on iRepertoire HTBI primers, and CDR3 regions underwent Arm-PCR. TCRdb passed the multiplex PCR reads through MiXCR, listing each CDR3 protein once. Of about 450,000 distinct CDR3 sequences listed, 20% to 30% are singletons. Time point defined: persistent/refractory GD, antithyroid drugs over 5 years with positive TRAb. Scientists built the TCR library using RNA that was extracted from PBMCs. The material was peripheral blood mononuclear cells (PBMCs), obtained when the disease was refractory, from a patient treated with antithyroid drugs. These receptors originate from a female donor with Graves disease.

This clonotype was recorded a few times. The CDR3: CASSIEDGSYEQYF. CDR3 in DNA: TGTGCCAGTAGTATCGAGGACGGCTCCTACGAGCAGTACTTC. The chain couples TRBV19 to TRBJ2-7; D gene unclear. The V end was cut by 3 bases, the J end by 0 bases, with 9 bases between. Looked up from germline, CDR1 is LNHDA and CDR2 is SQIVND (reference sequence). CDR3 length: 14 amino acids.

There are a few counts of this clonotype. The chain carries TRBV28 and TRBJ1-4, with 8 bases lining up with TRBD1. This CDR3 region has 15 residues. The junction had 10 bases not matched to a gene; V was cut back by 6 bases and J by 7 bases. Germline V gene data show CDR1 as MDHEN and CDR2 as SYDVKM. This chain's CDR3 is CASRPLDREGEKLFF. The CDR3 coding sequence is TGTGCCAGCAGACCACTGGACAGGGAAGGTGAAAAACTGTTTTTT.

This clonotype was seen repeatedly, ten times or more. The rearrangement links TRBV11-1 to TRBJ1-1; TRBD1 is a possible D gene (5 bases). The germline V gene encodes CDR1 SGHAT and CDR2 FQDESV (reference sequence). The CDR3 is made up of 13 amino acids. The V end was cut by 4 bases, the J end by 10 bases, with 16 bases between. The CDR3 bases are TGTGCCAGCAGCTCCGGGACTCATTACCCAGCTTTCTTT. The encoded protein is CASSSGTHYPAFF.

This clonotype was recorded at least ten times. The V call is TRBV28, the J call TRBJ1-4, with a weak D call TRBD1 (5 bases). Germline CDR1 is MDHEN and CDR2 is SYDVKM. Trimming removed 5 bases from V and 5 bases from J, with 12 bases in between. This CDR3 region has 14 residues. The CDR3 sequence is CASSPGTENEKLFF. The CDR3 DNA is TGTGCCAGCAGTCCTGGGACGGAGAATGAAAAACTGTTTTTT.

This clonotype was seen a few times. This chain uses TRBV7-2 with TRBJ1-2; D call uncertain. This CDR3 is 14 amino acids long. Trimming took 1 base from V and 8 from J, leaving 14 bases between them. Germline CDR1 and CDR2: SGHTA and FQGNSA. CDR3 nucleotide sequence: TGTGCCAGCAGCTTAGTTGGGAGAGGTGGCGGCTACACCTTC. Protein product: CASSLVGRGGGYTF.

In this sample, this clonotype turned up many times. This chain joins TRBV2 and TRBJ2-7; D gene uncertain. The CDR3 sequence is 11 residues long. Germline V gives CDR1 SNHLY, CDR2 FYNNEI. The V gene lost 1 base and the J gene lost 9 bases, with 7 bases spanning the gap. Written as DNA, the CDR3 is TGTGCCAGCAGTGAAGGCGTGCGGCAGTACTTC. This codes for CASSEGVRQYF.

The chain joins TRBV3-1 to TRBJ1-3, with 10 bases matching TRBD1. CDR3 length: 17 amino acids. V was clipped by 1 base and J by 0 bases; unmatched bases: 3. Germline V CDR1 and CDR2: LGHDT, YNNKEL (reference sequence). The CDR3 region has the DNA TGTGCCAGCAGCCAAGGGACAGGGGGAGCCTCTGGAAACACCATATATTTT. The encoded protein is CASSQGTGGASGNTIYF.

In this sample, this clonotype turned up a few times. The CDR3: CASSLAGGGAEQFF. The CDR3 bases are TGTGCCAGCAGCTTGGCGGGAGGAGGCGCTGAGCAGTTCTTC. The chain couples TRBV5-6 to TRBJ2-1, with 7 bases that match TRBD2. CDR1 and CDR2 from the germline V gene are SGHDT and YYEEEE. Losses at the gene ends were 0 bases for V and 9 bases for J; bases not matched to a gene: 6. This CDR3 is 14 amino acids long.

This clonotype was counted at least ten times. The chain combines TRBV12-3 or TRBV12-4 with TRBJ2-7; D gene uncertain. This CDR3 comprises 14 residues. Trimming removed 3 bases from V and 0 bases from J, with 9 bases in between. The CDR3 region has the DNA TGTGCCAGCAGTTTCTCTGAGAGCTCCTACGAGCAGTACTTC. Translated: CASSFSESSYEQYF.

This chain connects TRBV10-3 to TRBJ1-2; D gene unclear. The germline CDR1 and CDR2 sequences are ENHRY and SYGVKD. V lost 8 bases to trimming and J lost 4 bases, with 14 bases between them. This CDR3 region has 13 residues. CDR3 sequence reads: CAIGGSGGYGYTF. The CDR3 nucleotides are TGTGCCATCGGCGGCTCAGGCGGCTATGGCTACACCTTC.

The CDR3 bases are TGTGCCAGCAGCTTCCGGGACAACTGCCACGAGCAGTACTTC. Translation gives CASSFRDNCHEQYF. The chain joins TRBV7-8 to TRBJ2-7, with a possible D match to TRBD1 (6 bases). The germline V and J ends were trimmed by 3 bases and 5 bases, with 14 bases remaining between them. The CDR3 runs 14 residues. In germline, CDR1 is SGHVS, CDR2 FQNEAQ.

Worth noting for this clonotype: A much larger clone lies a single base off, so this may be a read error. The J gene is TRBJ1-1, the V gene TRBV30, with 7 positions matching TRBD1. Germline assignment: CDR1 GTSNPN and CDR2 SVGIG (reference sequence). V was clipped by 5 bases and J by 1 base; unmatched bases: 1. The CDR3 covers 12 residues. The CDR3 spells CAWDRANTEAFF. Here the CDR3 DNA reads TGTGCCTGGGACAGGGCGAACACTGAAGCTTTCTTT.

There are a few counts of this clonotype. J is TRBJ2-2 and V is TRBV12-3 or TRBV12-4; 11 nucleotides align to TRBD2. Germline trimming cut 1 base from V and 4 bases from J; bases unmatched to any gene: 5. The CDR3 has 17 amino acids. The DNA of the CDR3 is TGTGCCAGCAGTTTAGAAGAACTAGCGGGAGTCACCGGGGAGCTGTTTTTT. This translates into CASSLEELAGVTGELFF.

This clonotype was counted ten times or more. This chain uses TRBV30 with TRBJ1-2; no clear D. The CDR3 covers 12 residues. The ends were cut back, 3 bases at V and 3 bases at J, with 8 bases in the middle. CDR1 is GTSNPN, CDR2 SVGIG, per germline (reference sequence). The CDR3: CAWSLSDYGYTF. DNA of the CDR3: TGTGCCTGGAGCCTTAGCGACTATGGCTACACCTTC.

The chain couples TRBV6-1 to TRBJ2-7; 8 nucleotides agree with TRBD2. The V gene end was trimmed by 6 bases and the J gene end by 7 bases; junction bases not matched to a gene: 11. The germline V gene encodes CDR1 MNHNS and CDR2 SASEGT. CDR3 length: 14 amino acids. The CDR3 loop reads CASRASGSILEQYF. CDR3 coding DNA: TGTGCCAGCAGGGCCAGCGGGAGTATTTTGGAGCAGTACTTC.

V gene TRBV12-3 or TRBV12-4 combines with J gene TRBJ2-3; TRBD2 agrees at 9 bases. This CDR3 region has 16 residues. With V trimmed by 0 bases and J by 0 bases, 1 base remained unmatched. The CDR3 here is CASSLAAGGSTDTQYF. The DNA of the CDR3 is TGTGCCAGCAGTTTAGCAGCGGGAGGTAGCACAGATACGCAGTATTTT.

This rearrangement joins TRBV7-9 to TRBJ2-1; D possibly corresponds to TRBD2 (6 bases). This CDR3 contains 13 residues. The germline CDR1 and CDR2 sequences are SEHNR and FQNEAQ (reference sequence). With 3 bases removed from V and 6 bases from J, the gap between germline ends came to 9 bases. For the CDR3, the DNA is TGTGCCAGCAGCTTGGGAGGATTCAATGAGCAGTTCTTC. It yields the protein CASSLGGFNEQFF.

This clonotype came up a few times. This chain joins TRBV9 and TRBJ1-3; possible D gene TRBD1, 5 bases. CDR3 length equals 15 residues. Between the trimmed V and J ends, which lost 0 bases and 4 bases, there was a span of 11 bases. Germline V gene lookup returns CDR1 SGDLS and CDR2 YYNGEE. DNA of the CDR3: TGTGCCAGCAGCGTAGCTCCGCAGGGAGGAAACACCATATATTTT. Its protein is CASSVAPQGGNTIYF.

Regarding this clonotype: A read error is possible here, since a much larger clone lies one base away. The chain couples TRBV6-2 or TRBV6-3 to TRBJ1-2; 9 bases fit TRBD1. V shed 6 bases and J 2 bases; nucleotides not matched to a gene: 10. Germline CDR1 is MNHEY and CDR2 is SVGEGT. CDR3 length equals 16 residues. This CDR3 reads CASRARRTGDNYGYTF. The CDR3 nucleotides read TGTGCCAGCAGAGCAAGACGGACAGGGGACAACTATGGCTACACCTTC.

The chain joins TRBV12-3 or TRBV12-4 to TRBJ2-3; D is unresolved. This CDR3 has 13 amino acids. V lost 3 bases and J lost 3, with 7 bases in between. The CDR3 here is CASSFPGTDTQYF. DNA of the CDR3: TGTGCCAGCAGTTTCCCCGGGACAGATACGCAGTATTTT.

This clonotype was counted ten times or more. The rearrangement links TRBV6-1 to TRBJ2-5; D gene unclear. Trimming shortened V by 6 bases and J by 5 bases, and 7 bases separated the two germline ends. This CDR3 comprises 11 residues. CDR1 MNHNS and CDR2 SASEGT come from the germline V gene. CDR3 loop: CASSRVETQYF. The CDR3, as DNA: TGTGCCAGCAGCCGGGTGGAGACCCAGTACTTC.